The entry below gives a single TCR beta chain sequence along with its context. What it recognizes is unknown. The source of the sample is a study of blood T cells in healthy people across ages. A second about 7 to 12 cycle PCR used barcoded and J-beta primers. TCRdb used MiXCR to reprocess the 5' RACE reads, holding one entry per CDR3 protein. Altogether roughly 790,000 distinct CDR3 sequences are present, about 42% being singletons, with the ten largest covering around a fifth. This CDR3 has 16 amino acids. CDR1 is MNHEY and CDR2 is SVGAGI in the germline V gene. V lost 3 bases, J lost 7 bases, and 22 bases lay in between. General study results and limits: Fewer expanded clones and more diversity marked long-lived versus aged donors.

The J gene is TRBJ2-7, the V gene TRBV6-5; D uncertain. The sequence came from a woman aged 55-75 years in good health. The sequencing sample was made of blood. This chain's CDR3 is CASSYSDSNAYNEQYF. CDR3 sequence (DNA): TGTGCCAGCAGTTATTCCGACTCGAATGCCTACAATGAGCAGTACTTC.